Each of the 24 T cell receptor beta chains below was sequenced from the same sample in a study of identical twins (TCRdb year 2016). Library prep was done by 5' RACE. Instrument used: Illumina HiSeq 2000. In TCRdb, the public reads were trimmed at Q25 with fastp and aligned with MiXCR, with productive beta chains retained. Entries that share a CDR3 protein sequence are merged under the most common genes and DNA. Within this sample are approximately 500,000 distinct CDR3 sequences, with about 24% of them counted one time only. The top ten hold 2.9% of the sample. The same sample was also studied in work on T cells expressing NK-cell markers.

Sequenced material: CD4+ T cells sorted from blood. The receptor source for this set is a woman aged 18-29 years in good health.

This rearrangement joins TRBV25-1 to TRBJ1-4; TRBD1 might be the D (5 bases). Germline-derived CDR1 and CDR2 are MGHDK and SYGVNS. Trimming removed 2 bases from V and 8 bases from J, with 9 bases in between. This CDR3 region has 13 residues. The CDR3: CASSEAGKEKLFF. In DNA, the CDR3 is TGTGCCAGCAGTGAAGCAGGGAAAGAAAAACTGTTTTTT.

V gene TRBV20-1 combines with J gene TRBJ2-7; 10 bases align to TRBD2. Germline-derived CDR1 and CDR2 are DFQATT and SNEGSKA (reference sequence). J gave up 5 bases and V 5 bases, and 12 bases lay outside the gene matches. This CDR3 has 15 amino acids. Written as DNA, the CDR3 is TGCAGTGCTCCCAATCCGCGGCTAGCGGGGGACGAGCAGTACTTC. Its translation: CSAPNPRLAGDEQYF.

This clonotype was detected a few times. V gene TRBV7-9 combines with J gene TRBJ1-1, with D uncertain. V gave up 2 bases and J gave up 1 base, with 8 bases separating them. The CDR3 is made up of 14 amino acids. Germline V gives CDR1 SEHNR, CDR2 FQNEAQ (reference sequence). Here the CDR3 reads CASSLLLRNTEAFF. The CDR3 DNA is TGTGCCAGCAGCTTATTGCTCCGGAACACTGAAGCTTTCTTT.

This clonotype showed up just a few times. The genes are TRBV5-1 and TRBJ2-7; D is unresolved. Germline loops: CDR1 SGHRS, CDR2 YFSETQ. This CDR3 region has 14 residues. V was shortened by 4 bases and J by 3 bases, with 14 bases between the two germline ends. The CDR3 DNA reads as TGCGCCAGCAGCCAAGGACCCAGAGACTACGAGCAGTACTTC. Its translation is CASSQGPRDYEQYF.

V gene TRBV5-1 combines with J gene TRBJ2-5, with D possibly being TRBD1 or TRBD2 (6 bases each). Germline lookup yields CDR1 SGHRS and CDR2 YFSETQ. V was pared by 2 bases and J by 4 bases, with 15 bases between. This CDR3 is 15 amino acids long. CDR3 protein: CASSLLGGASETQYF. DNA of the CDR3: TGCGCCAGCAGCTTACTGGGGGGCGCGTCAGAGACCCAGTACTTC.

This chain uses TRBV2 with TRBJ2-1; TRBD2 matches 13 bases. Trimming cost V 11 bases and J 15 bases; bases outside gene matches: 16. Germline V gives CDR1 SNHLY, CDR2 FYNNEI. There are 14 residues in the CDR3. The CDR3 region has the DNA TGTGCCTGCCTCCGACTAGCGGGGGGAAAGGGACCGTTCTTC. Amino acids: CACLRLAGGKGPFF. The full variable domain, its missing parts supplied by reference TRBV2 and TRBJ2-1, is EPEVTQTPSHQVTQMGQEVILRCVPISNHLYFYWYRQILGQKVEFLVSFYNNEISEKSEIFDDQFSVERPDGSNFTLKIRSTKLEDSAMYFCACLRLAGGKGPFFGPGTRLTVL.

This clonotype was seen a few times. The rearrangement joins TRBV7-9 to TRBJ1-1; 11 bases map to TRBD1. The CDR3 totals 15 residues. Losses at the gene ends were 2 bases for V and 3 bases for J; bases not matched to a gene: 2. Germline V CDR1 and CDR2: SEHNR, FQNEAQ (reference sequence). CDR3 sequence: CASSLWTGGYTEAFF. CDR3 DNA sequence: TGTGCCAGCAGCTTATGGACAGGGGGCTACACTGAAGCTTTCTTT.

V usage is TRBV5-5 and J usage is TRBJ2-5, with TRBD1 matching over 8 bases. V was clipped by 2 bases and J by 5 bases; unmatched bases: 5. The germline gives CDR1 SGHKS, CDR2 YYEKEE (reference sequence). This CDR3 has 14 amino acids. The CDR3 coding sequence is TGTGCCAGCAGCTTCAATTACAGGGGGGAGACCCAGTACTTC. Its protein product is CASSFNYRGETQYF.

This clonotype was seen a handful of times. The J gene is TRBJ2-7, the V gene TRBV10-3; no clear D. The germline V gene has CDR1 ENHRY and CDR2 SYGVKD. CDR3 length: 15 residues. V was shortened by 0 bases and J by 0 bases, with 9 bases between the two germline ends. The CDR3 region has the DNA TGTGCCATCAGTGAGTCCCTATTAAGCTCCTACGAGCAGTACTTC. The encoded protein is CAISESLLSSYEQYF.

This clonotype has a handful of counts. V is TRBV5-5 and J is TRBJ2-1; possibly TRBD1 or TRBD2 for D (5 bases each). Germline CDR1 is SGHKS and CDR2 is YYEKEE (reference sequence). This CDR3 spans 16 amino acids. Trimming took off 3 bases at V and 7 bases at J, with 20 bases between the two ends. CDR3 in amino acids: CASSSPSGPLLNEQFF. DNA of the CDR3: TGTGCCAGCAGCTCCCCGTCGGGACCCCTCTTGAATGAGCAGTTCTTC.

V usage is TRBV5-1 and J usage is TRBJ2-1, with D perhaps matching TRBD2 (6 bases). Between the trimmed V and J ends, which lost 0 bases and 2 bases, there was a span of 9 bases. This CDR3 is built from 15 residues. Germline V lookup: CDR1 SGHRS, CDR2 YFSETQ. The CDR3: CASSLDGGTYNEQFF. CDR3 DNA: TGCGCCAGCAGCTTGGACGGCGGGACCTACAATGAGCAGTTCTTC. Full variable domain (missing parts from reference TRBV5-1 and TRBJ2-1): KAGVTQTPRYLIKTRGQQVTLSCSPISGHRSVSWYQQTPGQGLQFLFEYFSETQRNKGNFPGRFSGRQFSNSRSEMNVSTLELGDSALYLCASSLDGGTYNEQFFGPGTRLTVL.

As for this clonotype: Given a much more abundant clone one base away, this may be a read error. The chain employs TRBV7-8 and TRBJ2-7; no firm D call. CDR1 SGHVS and CDR2 FQNEAQ come from the germline V gene. The V end was cut by 4 bases, the J end by 3 bases, with 7 bases between. There are 12 residues in the CDR3. The CDR3 sequence: CASSSWGYEQYF. In DNA, the CDR3 is TGTGCCAGCAGCTCCTGGGGCTACGAGCAGTACTTC.

V is TRBV20-1 and J is TRBJ2-1, with unresolved D. V lost 3 bases, J lost 4 bases, and 13 bases lay in between. This CDR3 has 14 residues. CDR1 and CDR2 (germline): DFQATT, SNEGSKA (reference sequence). The CDR3, as DNA: TGCAGTGCTAGGAGTGCCCTGGTATACAATGAGCAGTTCTTC. Its translation is CSARSALVYNEQFF.

This clonotype was detected a few times. The chain has TRBV29-1 and TRBJ2-3; 15 bases are a match to TRBD2. The CDR3 runs to 18 residues. Germline V gene lookup returns CDR1 SQVTM and CDR2 ANQGSEA. Losses at the gene ends were 7 bases for V and 1 base for J; bases not matched to a gene: 12. CDR3 in amino acids: CSATRTSGGVVGTDTQYF. DNA for the CDR3: TGCAGCGCCACCCGGACTAGCGGGGGGGTTGTTGGCACAGATACGCAGTATTTT.

This clonotype was observed a handful of times. The gene calls are TRBV29-1 and TRBJ2-1, with TRBD2 matching 7 bases. This CDR3 has 13 residues. The germline V gene has CDR1 SQVTM and CDR2 ANQGSEA. V gave up 7 bases and J gave up 0 bases; unmatched junction bases: 3. The CDR3 protein is CSASGVSYNEQFF. DNA of the CDR3: TGCAGCGCCAGCGGGGTCTCCTACAATGAGCAGTTCTTC.

This clonotype was seen a few times. V and J are TRBV5-1 and TRBJ1-1; 7 nucleotides agree with TRBD1. CDR1 is SGHRS, CDR2 YFSETQ, per germline. This CDR3 contains 13 residues. V lost 8 bases and J lost 7; bases outside the gene matches: 11. In DNA, the CDR3 is TGCGCCAGTAAGGGACAGCCTACCCTTGAAGCTTTCTTT. This translates into CASKGQPTLEAFF.

This chain joins TRBV7-2 and TRBJ2-1; D gene unclear. Trimming removed 2 bases at V and 0 bases at J, with 8 bases between. Germline V lookup: CDR1 SGHTA, CDR2 FQGNSA. The length of the CDR3 is 15 residues. CDR3 nucleotide sequence: TGTGCCAGCAGCTTACAGAAGAGCTCCTACAATGAGCAGTTCTTC. It encodes CASSLQKSSYNEQFF.

The sample holds many counts of this clonotype. V is TRBV5-1 and J is TRBJ2-3; 8 positions agree with TRBD2. This CDR3 comprises 15 residues. Germline V lookup: CDR1 SGHRS, CDR2 YFSETQ. With 4 bases clipped from V and 4 bases from J, the junction kept 8 bases outside the gene matches. CDR3 residues: CASSLRGGRADTQYF. The CDR3 nucleotides read TGCGCCAGCAGCCTTCGGGGGGGGCGTGCAGATACGCAGTATTTT.

This clonotype was counted only a few times. The chain is built from TRBV15 and TRBJ2-2, with no clear D. Trimming removed 2 bases at V and 4 bases at J, with 5 bases between. CDR1 is LNHNV, CDR2 YYDKDF, per germline (reference sequence). The CDR3 is 13 residues long. This CDR3 is CATSRLRTGELFF. The CDR3 nucleotides read TGTGCCACCAGCAGACTGCGCACCGGGGAGCTGTTTTTT.

V is TRBV4-3 and J is TRBJ2-1; 14 nucleotides agree with TRBD2. V lost 0 bases, J lost 2 bases, and 6 bases stayed unmatched. The germline gives CDR1 LGHNA, CDR2 YSLEER. The CDR3 length is 19 residues. The CDR3 region has the DNA TGCGCCAGCAGCCAAGAACCCACGACTAGCGGGAGGGCCTACAATGAGCAGTTCTTC. This gives the protein CASSQEPTTSGRAYNEQFF.

The rearrangement uses TRBV20-1 and TRBJ1-5; 7 bases map to TRBD1. The CDR3 is 14 amino acids. Germline V gene lookup returns CDR1 DFQATT and CDR2 SNEGSKA (reference sequence). The V segment lost 6 bases and the J segment 0 bases; nucleotides outside the gene matches: 5. CDR3 residues: CSATRGPSNQPQHF. In DNA form, the CDR3 reads TGCAGTGCCACTAGGGGGCCTAGCAATCAGCCCCAGCATTTT.

This rearrangement joins TRBV20-1 to TRBJ2-7, with a weak D call TRBD2 (6 bases). This CDR3 is built from 13 residues. The germline CDR1 and CDR2 sequences are DFQATT and SNEGSKA (reference sequence). Deletions cut 6 bases from V and 1 base from J, with 13 bases between. The CDR3 loop is CSASRAGSYEQYF. The CDR3 DNA is TGCAGTGCCAGCAGGGCGGGATCCTACGAGCAGTACTTC.

The table lists this clonotype with a few counts. The chain has TRBV29-1 and TRBJ1-1; no clear D gene. CDR1 and CDR2 from the germline V gene are SQVTM and ANQGSEA. The germline V and J ends were trimmed by 3 bases and 5 bases, with 7 bases remaining between them. The CDR3 is made up of 11 amino acids. The CDR3 is CSVETGTEAFF. Here the CDR3 DNA reads TGCAGCGTTGAGACTGGAACTGAAGCTTTCTTT.

J is TRBJ1-1 and V is TRBV15, with D maybe TRBD1 (5 bases). CDR1 is LNHNV and CDR2 is YYDKDF in the germline V gene (reference sequence). V was clipped by 0 bases and J by 8 bases, with 10 bases between them. The CDR3 is made up of 13 amino acids. For the CDR3, the DNA is TGTGCCACCAGCAGAGACAGGCAGGGCGAAGCTTTCTTT. The encoded protein is CATSRDRQGEAFF.